The rows below give T cell receptor beta chains drawn from one sample of a study of blood T cell repertoires in COVID-19. Sequenced by immunoSEQ multiplex PCR; TCRdb stores in-frame clones only, minus some. This table holds about 250,000 clones, over 75% found once. What was sequenced was peripheral blood. These receptors were taken from a woman in her twenties or thirties with acute or convalescent COVID-19. The CDR3 runs from the conserved cysteine through the conserved F or W. The order of the fields is J gene, clone size, V gene, D gene, CDR3 length, CDR3 protein, CDR3 DNA. A D gene is named only where the DNA matches it firmly. Size is stated for part of the rows, as once, few or many counts, or as a class when the clone is expanded.

TRBJ1-4,.,TRBV12-3/TRBV12-4,.,13,CASSLPRGGKLFF,TGTGCCAGCAGTTTACCGCGAGGGGGAAAACTGTTTTTT
TRBJ2-7,.,TRBV19,.,12,CASKGLGLEQYF,TGTGCCAGTAAAGGGTTGGGGCTGGAGCAGTACTTC
TRBJ2-3,.,TRBV30,.,12,CAWRDFGDTQYF,TGTGCCTGGAGGGATTTCGGGGATACGCAGTATTTT
TRBJ2-3,.,TRBV5-4,.,15,CASTPARVLSNTQYF,TGTGCCAGCACCCCGGCCAGGGTATTATCGAATACGCAGTATTTT
TRBJ2-1,.,TRBV30,.,13,CAWSGRALNEQFF,TGTGCCTGGAGTGGCAGGGCGCTTAATGAGCAGTTCTTC
TRBJ2-7,.,TRBV30,TRBD2,12,CAWSGTSYEQYF,TGTGCCTGGAGTGGGACTAGCTACGAGCAGTACTTC
TRBJ1-3,.,TRBV29-1,.,14,CSVHRDNSGNTIYF,TGCAGCGTCCATCGGGACAACTCTGGAAACACCATATATTTT
TRBJ2-1,.,TRBV4-3,TRBD2,19,CASSQGTSGRFGEGNEQFF,TGCGCCAGCAGCCAAGGGACTAGCGGGAGATTCGGGGAGGGGAATGAGCAGTTCTTC
TRBJ2-7,.,TRBV29-1,.,13,CSGRGTDKYEQYF,TGCAGCGGGAGGGGGACAGACAAATACGAGCAGTACTTC
TRBJ2-7,.,TRBV13,TRBD2,14,CASSDTSGAYEQYF,TGTGCCAGCAGCGATACTAGCGGAGCCTACGAGCAGTACTTC
TRBJ2-7,.,TRBV5-4,TRBD2,13,CASSLTGGYEQYF,TGTGCCAGCAGCTTGACGGGAGGATACGAGCAGTACTTC
TRBJ1-1,.,TRBV19,.,13,CASSIQGNTEAFF,TGTGCCAGTAGTATTCAGGGGAACACTGAAGCTTTCTTT
TRBJ2-7,.,TRBV11-3,TRBD1,15,CASSERGTGVYEQYF,TGTGCCAGCAGCGAACGAGGGACAGGGGTCTACGAGCAGTACTTC
TRBJ2-4,.,TRBV19,TRBD2,16,CASRREAGVAKNIQYF,TGTGCCAGTAGAAGGGAAGCGGGAGTAGCCAAAAACATTCAGTACTTC
TRBJ2-1,.,TRBV7-9,TRBD2,13,CASSGTSYNEQFF,TGTGCCAGTAGCGGGACTAGCTACAATGAGCAGTTCTTC
TRBJ2-3,.,TRBV20-1,TRBD2,16,CSASTIAGASTDTQYF,TGCAGTGCTAGTACCATAGCGGGCGCGAGCACAGATACGCAGTATTTT
TRBJ2-5,.,TRBV7-2,.,14,CASSSQEKQETQYF,TGTGCCAGCAGCTCACAGGAAAAACAAGAGACCCAGTACTTC
TRBJ1-1,.,TRBV16,TRBD1,13,CASSPQTGSEAFF,TGTGCCAGCAGCCCCCAGACAGGGTCTGAAGCTTTCTTT
TRBJ2-2,.,TRBV2,TRBD1,16,CASSEPGQGLAGELFF,TGTGCCAGCAGTGAGCCGGGACAGGGGCTGGCCGGGGAGCTGTTTTTT
TRBJ2-7,.,TRBV4-1,.,14,CASSHTEGGYEQYF,TGCGCCAGCAGCCACACGGAGGGTGGTTACGAGCAGTACTTC
TRBJ2-1,.,TRBV30,TRBD2,16,CAWSALGGRRENEQFF,TGTGCCTGGAGCGCTCTTGGCGGGAGGCGGGAAAATGAGCAGTTCTTC
TRBJ2-2,.,TRBV9,.,15,CASSEGHRNTGELFF,TGTGCCAGCAGCGAGGGACACCGGAACACCGGGGAGCTGTTTTTT
TRBJ2-7,.,TRBV5-1,.,16,CASSLGTLTSFYEQYF,TGCGCCAGCAGCTTGGGAACGTTAACTAGCTTCTACGAGCAGTACTTC
TRBJ2-7,.,TRBV2,.,12,CASRVGGYEQYF,TGTGCCAGCAGGGTGGGAGGCTACGAGCAGTACTTC
TRBJ1-2,.,TRBV18,TRBD1,13,CASSPRQGEGYTF,TGTGCCAGCTCACCAAGACAGGGAGAAGGCTACACCTTC
TRBJ2-2,.,TRBV6-2/TRBV6-3,TRBD2,16,CASSYRTSGNTGELFF,TGTGCCAGCAGTTACCGGACTAGCGGAAATACCGGGGAGCTGTTTTTT
TRBJ1-1,.,TRBV6-2/TRBV6-3,.,13,CASSVTGNTEAFF,TGTGCCAGCAGCGTAACAGGGAACACTGAAGCTTTCTTT
TRBJ2-3,.,TRBV9,TRBD2,15,CASSAQAGVADTQYF,TGTGCCAGCAGTGCCCAAGCGGGAGTTGCAGATACGCAGTATTTT
TRBJ2-2,.,TRBV7-2,.,12,CASSLSTGELFF,TGTGCCAGCAGCTTGAGCACCGGGGAGCTGTTTTTT
TRBJ2-3,.,TRBV5-1,TRBD2,16,CASSLAGGAGTDTQYF,TGCGCCAGCAGCTTGGCCGGGGGGGCGGGTACAGATACGCAGTATTTT
TRBJ2-5,.,TRBV3-1/TRBV3-2,TRBD1,18,CASSHVVTLGQGDETQYF,TGTGCCAGCAGCCATGTCGTAACTCTGGGACAGGGGGATGAGACCCAGTACTTC
TRBJ1-1,few,TRBV9,TRBD1,15,CASSADRAMNTEAFF,TGTGCCAGCAGCGCTGACAGGGCCATGAACACTGAAGCTTTCTTT
TRBJ2-1,once,TRBV6-6,.,12,CASRRLGDEQFF,TGTGCCAGCAGACGACTAGGTGATGAGCAGTTCTTC
TRBJ1-1,.,TRBV4-2,.,13,CASSQDRDSEAFF,TGTGCCAGCAGCCAAGATCGCGATTCTGAAGCTTTCTTT
TRBJ1-1,.,TRBV25-1,.,16,CASSELGTGSSTEAFF,TGTGCCAGCAGTGAATTAGGTACAGGGTCGAGCACTGAAGCTTTCTTT
TRBJ2-1,.,TRBV4-3,TRBD2,15,CASSLRLAGVDEQFF,TGCGCCAGCAGCCTAAGACTAGCGGGAGTCGATGAGCAGTTCTTC
TRBJ2-4,.,TRBV30,TRBD1,14,CAWSPTGGKNIQYF,TGTGCCTGGAGCCCTACAGGGGGGAAAAACATTCAGTACTTC
TRBJ1-1,once,TRBV19,.,12,CASSIRNTEAFF,TGTGCCAGTAGTATCCGGAACACTGAAGCTTTCTTT
TRBJ1-5,.,TRBV4-1,.,13,CASSQDLSQPQHF,TGCGCCAGCAGCCAAGATCTGAGTCAGCCCCAGCATTTT
TRBJ1-1,.,TRBV14,TRBD1,14,CASSQAGDRPEAFF,TGTGCCAGCAGCCAAGCGGGGGACAGACCTGAAGCTTTCTTT
TRBJ1-2,.,TRBV5-8,.,13,CASSFRVSYGYTF,TGTGCCAGCAGCTTTCGCGTTTCTTATGGCTACACCTTC
TRBJ2-2,.,TRBV27,.,13,CASSLVQTGELFF,TGTGCCAGCAGTTTAGTCCAGACCGGGGAGCTGTTTTTT
TRBJ1-2,.,TRBV9,.,13,CASSVAPGDGYTF,TGTGCCAGCAGCGTAGCTCCGGGTGACGGCTACACCTTC
TRBJ2-2,.,TRBV19,.,14,CASSADSSSGELFF,TGTGCCAGTAGTGCCGACTCTAGTTCCGGGGAGCTGTTTTTT
TRBJ2-3,.,TRBV5-1,.,15,CASSLEGVSTDTQYF,TGCGCCAGCAGCTTGGAGGGGGTAAGCACAGATACGCAGTATTTT